This T cell receptor beta chain is drawn from a study of CD8+ T cells in alopecia areata. cDNA prepared by RNA extraction and subsequent reverse transcription served as the template for sequencing. TCRdb's table, derived via immunoSEQ multiplex PCR, lists solely in-frame clones and lacks some. This sample has approximately 300,000 clones; roughly 50% occur once, and the top ten carry over 1.5%. The treatment here: oral pan-JAK inhibitor, 5-10 mg twice daily. The specimen was CD4+ T cells sorted from blood, collected at week 24, from a patient treated with tofacitinib. The TCR comes from a human donor with alopecia areata.

The CDR3 DNA reads TGTGCCAGCAGACCGGGGACAGGGACCTCTGGGGCCAACGTCCTGACTTTC. Encoded protein: CASRPGTGTSGANVLTF. The chain employs TRBV2 and TRBJ2-6; 9 bases fit TRBD1. The V gene's germline CDR1 is SNHLY and CDR2 FYNNEI. V trimming: 6 bases; J trimming: 0 bases; junction bases outside the gene matches: 6. The length of the CDR3 is 17 residues.